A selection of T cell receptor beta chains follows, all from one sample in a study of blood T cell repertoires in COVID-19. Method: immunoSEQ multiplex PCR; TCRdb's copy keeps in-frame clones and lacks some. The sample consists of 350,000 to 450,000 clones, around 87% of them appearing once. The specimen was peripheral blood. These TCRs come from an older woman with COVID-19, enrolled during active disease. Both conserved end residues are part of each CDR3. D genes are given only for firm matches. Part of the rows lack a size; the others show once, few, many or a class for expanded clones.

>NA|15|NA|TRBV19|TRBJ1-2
TGTGCCAGTAGTATGAGGATCCTCAGATCTGCTGGCTACACCTTC
CASSMRILRSAGYTF
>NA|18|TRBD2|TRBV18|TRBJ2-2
TGTGCCAGCTCACGACTAGGGACTAGCGGAATAAACACCGGGGAGCTGTTTTTT
CASSRLGTSGINTGELFF
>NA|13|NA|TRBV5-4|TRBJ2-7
TGTGCCAGCAGCCTCGACAGACGAAACGAGCAGTACTTC
CASSLDRRNEQYF
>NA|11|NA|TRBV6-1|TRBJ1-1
TGTGCCAGCAGTGAAGTAGAGGAAGCTTTCTTT
CASSEVEEAFF
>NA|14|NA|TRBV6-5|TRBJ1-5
TGTGCCAGCAGCGGGGGTTATAGCAATCAGCCCCAGCATTTT
CASSGGYSNQPQHF
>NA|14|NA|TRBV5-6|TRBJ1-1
TGTGCCAGCACCAACAATCCGCAGGGCTCTGAAGCTTTCTTT
CASTNNPQGSEAFF
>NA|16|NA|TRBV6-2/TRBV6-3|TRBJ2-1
TGTGCCAGCAGCACAACTCCCCTAGGTGGGGCCAATGAGCAGTTCTTC
CASSTTPLGGANEQFF
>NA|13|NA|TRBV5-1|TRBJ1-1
TGCGCCAGCAGCTTGGATGCAGGCCCTGAAGCTTTCTTT
CASSLDAGPEAFF
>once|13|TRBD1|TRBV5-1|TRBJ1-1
TGCGCCAGCAGCCGACAGGGAGACACTGAAGCTTTCTTT
CASSRQGDTEAFF
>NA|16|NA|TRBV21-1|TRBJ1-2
TGTGCCAGGTATGCGCCCGACAGCCCAGCTAACTATGGCTACACCTTC
CARYAPDSPANYGYTF
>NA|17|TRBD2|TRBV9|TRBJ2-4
TGTGCCAGCAGCCCCCGGATAGCGGGGGCAGGGGGAAACATTCAGTACTTC
CASSPRIAGAGGNIQYF
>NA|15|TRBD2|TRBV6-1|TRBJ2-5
TGTGCCAGCAGTGATCCGACTAGCGGGCAAGAGACCCAGTACTTC
CASSDPTSGQETQYF
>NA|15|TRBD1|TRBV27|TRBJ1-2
TGTGCCAGCAGTTTAAGGACAGGGGGTCTTTGGGGCTACACCTTC
CASSLRTGGLWGYTF
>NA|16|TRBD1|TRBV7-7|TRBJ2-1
TGTGCCAGCAGCTTAGTTGTCGGACAGGGTATGAATGAGCAGTTCTTC
CASSLVVGQGMNEQFF
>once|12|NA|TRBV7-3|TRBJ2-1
TGTGCCAGCCGCGATAGCGTACATGAGCAGTTCTTC
CASRDSVHEQFF
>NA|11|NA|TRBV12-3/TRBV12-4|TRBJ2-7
TGTGCCAGCAGTTTGTCTGAGGAGCAGTACTTC
CASSLSEEQYF